This is a list of T cell receptor beta chains from one sample in a study of regulatory T cells in long-lasting Graves disease. One entry per CDR3 protein results from TCRdb running MiXCR on the multiplex PCR reads. The sample lists hundreds of thousands of distinct CDR3 sequences, 30% seen once, with roughly 46% in the top ten. Sequencing was performed on peripheral blood mononuclear cells (PBMCs), taken when the disease was refractory, from a patient treated with antithyroid drugs. These TCRs come from a female donor with Graves disease. CDR3s include the opening cysteine and the closing phenylalanine or tryptophan. The D gene is left open where the match is weak. Size tells how often a clone was seen (once, few, many) or the class of an expanded clone, and some rows leave it out.

D gene	V gene	clone size	CDR3 length	J gene	CDR3 protein	CDR3 DNA
NA	TRBV2	many	13	TRBJ1-5	CASTLGQNQPQHF	TGTGCCAGCACCCTTGGACAGAATCAGCCCCAGCATTTT
NA	TRBV2	NA	14	TRBJ2-2	CAGTRQGRIGELFF	TGTGCCGGCACCCGGCAGGGGAGGATCGGGGAGCTGTTTTTT
NA	TRBV6-2/TRBV6-3	NA	14	TRBJ2-4	CASSYAGVQNIQYF	TGTGCCAGCAGTTACGCCGGAGTCCAAAACATTCAGTACTTC
TRBD1	TRBV5-4	NA	16	TRBJ1-2	CASSLHRGQQYHGYTF	TGTGCCAGCAGCTTGCACAGGGGCCAGCAGTATCATGGCTACACCTTC
TRBD2	TRBV27	NA	15	TRBJ2-7	CASSPSGGWQSEQYF	TGTGCCAGCAGCCCGTCGGGGGGTTGGCAGTCCGAGCAGTACTTC
NA	TRBV3-1	NA	13	TRBJ2-7	CAISPGVGYEQYF	TGTGCCATCTCTCCGGGCGTCGGATACGAGCAGTACTTC
TRBD2	TRBV5-1	NA	16	TRBJ2-7	CASSLAKTSGTSEQYF	TGCGCCAGCAGCTTGGCGAAGACTAGCGGGACGTCCGAGCAGTACTTC
NA	TRBV5-6	many	16	TRBJ2-5	CASSSIRGGTEETQYF	TGTGCCAGCAGCTCAATCAGGGGTGGGACCGAAGAGACCCAGTACTTC
NA	TRBV7-3	NA	16	TRBJ2-7	CASSLGTPQDRDEQYF	TGTGCCAGCAGCTTGGGGACCCCTCAGGATCGTGACGAGCAGTACTTC
NA	TRBV11-2	many	14	TRBJ2-5	CASSSRRGIGTQYF	TGTGCCAGCAGCTCCCGACGGGGAATAGGGACCCAGTACTTC
NA	TRBV6-1	few	15	TRBJ1-5	CASSEIDVGGQPQHF	TGTGCCAGCAGTGAAATCGACGTGGGAGGTCAGCCCCAGCATTTT
NA	TRBV6-1	few	15	TRBJ2-5	CASRQARSARPTQYF	TGTGCCAGCAGACAGGCCAGGAGCGCTCGTCCGACCCAGTACTTC
NA	TRBV20-1	NA	14	TRBJ1-5	CSASAQGYNQPQHF	TGCAGTGCTAGTGCGCAGGGGTACAATCAGCCCCAGCATTTT
NA	TRBV6-1	NA	13	TRBJ1-1	CASTDRGRGEAFF	TGTGCCAGCACCGACCGCGGCCGGGGGGAAGCTTTCTTT
NA	TRBV19	few	13	TRBJ1-2	CASSIRDTKGYTF	TGTGCCAGTAGTATCCGGGACACCAAAGGCTACACCTTC
TRBD1	TRBV6-1	few	16	TRBJ1-1	CASNAPDRRSNTEAFF	TGTGCCAGCAACGCCCCGGACAGGCGGTCCAACACTGAAGCTTTCTTT
TRBD1	TRBV5-5	NA	16	TRBJ1-4	CASSLEWTGRNEKLFF	TGTGCCAGCAGCTTGGAGTGGACAGGCCGTAATGAAAAACTGTTTTTT
TRBD1	TRBV25-1	NA	13	TRBJ1-2	CASRGQPNYGYTF	TGTGCCAGCAGGGGACAGCCTAACTATGGCTACACCTTC
NA	TRBV5-1	NA	15	TRBJ1-2	CASSFTGTSNCGYTF	TGCGCCAGCAGCTTCACCGGGACCTCTAACTGTGGCTACACCTTC
TRBD2	TRBV7-6	few	18	TRBJ2-2	CASSLPRGGRDNTGELFF	TGTGCCAGCAGCCTCCCCCGAGGCGGGAGGGATAACACCGGGGAGCTGTTTTTT
TRBD2	TRBV7-2	many	15	TRBJ2-7	CASSLLAGVSYEQYF	TGTGCCAGCAGCTTGCTAGCGGGAGTTTCCTACGAGCAGTACTTC
NA	TRBV29-1	NA	13	TRBJ1-3	CSVEDRAGNTIYF	TGCAGCGTTGAAGACAGGGCTGGAAACACCATATATTTT
NA	TRBV10-1	many	12	TRBJ2-2	CASIGAPGELFF	TGCGCCAGCATTGGCGCTCCCGGGGAGCTGTTTTTT
TRBD1	TRBV2	NA	14	TRBJ1-6	CASRGTGYNSPLHF	TGTGCCAGCAGAGGGACAGGCTATAATTCACCCCTCCACTTT
NA	TRBV24-1	NA	15	TRBJ1-1	CATSGNRQMNTEAFF	TGTGCCACCAGTGGGAACAGACAGATGAACACTGAAGCTTTCTTT
TRBD2	TRBV7-2	few	16	TRBJ2-5	CASSLGAGAVSETQYF	TGTGCCAGCAGCTTAGGGGCGGGAGCAGTGTCAGAGACCCAGTACTTC
NA	TRBV20-1	NA	12	TRBJ1-6	CSAPGEGSPLHF	TGCAGTGCCCCAGGGGAGGGATCACCCCTCCACTTT
TRBD1	TRBV10-3	NA	16	TRBJ1-3	CAITPGQGWSGNTIYF	TGTGCCATCACCCCCGGACAGGGTTGGTCTGGAAACACCATATATTTT
NA	TRBV28	NA	11	TRBJ1-2	CAGLTGNGYTF	TGTGCCGGATTAACAGGGAATGGCTACACCTTC
NA	TRBV12-5	NA	15	TRBJ1-1	CASGSTNTWDTEAFF	TGTGCTAGTGGTTCGACCAATACATGGGACACTGAAGCTTTCTTT
TRBD2	TRBV7-9	NA	15	TRBJ2-7	CASSWGTSGNNEQYF	TGTGCCAGCAGCTGGGGGACTAGCGGGAATAACGAGCAGTACTTC
NA	TRBV29-1	NA	12	TRBJ1-1	CSVGLRNTEAFF	TGCAGCGTTGGCCTCAGAAACACTGAAGCTTTCTTT
NA	TRBV14	few	15	TRBJ2-2	CASSQARGPSGELFF	TGTGCCAGCAGCCAAGCTCGGGGGCCTTCCGGGGAGCTGTTTTTT
NA	TRBV11-1	few	18	TRBJ2-3	CASSLPRGASRRTDTQYF	TGTGCCAGCAGCCTACCGCGCGGGGCTAGCAGACGCACAGATACGCAGTATTTT
NA	TRBV10-2	NA	13	TRBJ2-7	CASSELEDREGYF	TGCGCCAGCAGTGAGCTTGAGGACAGGGAGGGGTACTTC
NA	TRBV30	once	13	TRBJ2-7	CAWSGTASYEQYF	TGTGCCTGGAGTGGGACAGCCTCCTACGAGCAGTACTTC
NA	TRBV12-3/TRBV12-4	many	13	TRBJ1-1	CASSLGGGSEAFF	TGTGCCAGCAGCTTAGGCGGGGGATCTGAAGCTTTCTTT
TRBD1	TRBV28	NA	14	TRBJ1-5	CASAGTGVYQPQHF	TGTGCCAGCGCCGGGACAGGGGTTTATCAGCCCCAGCATTTT
NA	TRBV7-2	NA	14	TRBJ1-2	CASSLVEGNYGYTF	TGTGCCAGCAGCTTAGTAGAGGGGAACTATGGCTACACCTTC
TRBD2	TRBV5-4	NA	18	TRBJ2-3	CATLTSGRAMGDTDTQYF	TGTGCCACCCTGACTAGCGGGAGGGCAATGGGAGACACAGATACGCAGTATTTT
TRBD1	TRBV11-2	NA	16	TRBJ1-5	CASSLGQGAFDQPQHF	TGTGCCAGCAGCTTAGGCCAGGGGGCATTCGATCAGCCCCAGCATTTT
NA	TRBV19	once	15	TRBJ2-7	CASSPLVGAAYEQYF	TGTGCCAGTAGTCCCCTCGTTGGGGCCGCCTACGAGCAGTACTTC
TRBD1	TRBV27	NA	16	TRBJ2-4	CASSLSTGIGKNIQYF	TGTGCCAGCAGTTTGTCGACAGGGATTGGAAAAAACATTCAGTACTTC
TRBD2	TRBV12-3/TRBV12-4	NA	17	TRBJ2-2	CASSLLRTSGYTGELFF	TGTGCCAGCAGTTTATTGAGGACTAGCGGATACACCGGGGAGCTGTTTTTT
NA	TRBV27	NA	14	TRBJ1-5	CASSSDRENQPQHF	TGTGCCAGCAGTTCGGACAGAGAAAATCAGCCCCAGCATTTT
NA	TRBV27	NA	15	TRBJ1-5	CASSPQRGGSQPQHF	TGTGCCAGCAGTCCCCAACGGGGGGGCAGCCAGCCCCAGCATTTT
NA	TRBV6-5	many	14	TRBJ2-7	CASSYPDSVYEQYF	TGTGCCAGCAGTTACCCCGACTCGGTTTACGAGCAGTACTTC
NA	TRBV5-1	NA	16	TRBJ1-6	CASSLSSTGYNSPLHF	TGCGCCAGCAGCTTGTCGTCCACAGGGTACAATTCACCCCTCCACTTT
TRBD2	TRBV6-1	few	16	TRBJ2-4	CASRVGLAGFGSIQYF	TGTGCCAGCAGGGTCGGACTAGCGGGCTTCGGGAGCATTCAGTACTTC
NA	TRBV11-2	NA	14	TRBJ1-2	CASSLDLGVPSYTF	TGTGCCAGCAGCTTAGATCTAGGAGTTCCTAGCTACACCTTC
NA	TRBV12-3/TRBV12-4	many	14	TRBJ1-1	CASSLGQGTTEAFF	TGTGCCAGCAGTTTAGGGCAGGGGACCACTGAAGCTTTCTTT
TRBD2	TRBV7-9	NA	16	TRBJ2-3	CASTPWIAGGRNTQYF	TGTGCCAGCACCCCGTGGATAGCGGGAGGTAGAAATACGCAGTATTTT
NA	TRBV30	NA	13	TRBJ1-5	CAWRGRADQPQHF	TGTGCCTGGAGGGGGCGCGCGGATCAGCCCCAGCATTTT
TRBD1	TRBV6-5	few	16	TRBJ1-1	CASSYSIARGDTEAFF	TGTGCCAGCAGTTACTCTATTGCCAGGGGGGACACTGAAGCTTTCTTT
NA	TRBV20-1	NA	14	TRBJ1-1	CSAFLRGTNTEAFF	TGCAGTGCTTTCCTAAGGGGAACGAACACTGAAGCTTTCTTT
NA	TRBV7-7	NA	13	TRBJ2-5	CASSRQFQETQYF	TGTGCCAGCAGCCGACAGTTCCAAGAGACCCAGTACTTC
TRBD1	TRBV11-2	many	12	TRBJ2-7	CASSGTVYEQYF	TGTGCCAGCAGCGGGACAGTCTACGAGCAGTACTTC
NA	TRBV12-3/TRBV12-4	few	14	TRBJ1-5	CASSPFLQGQPQHF	TGTGCCAGCAGTCCATTTCTCCAGGGACAGCCCCAGCATTTT